These 31 T cell receptor beta chains originate from one sample sequenced in a study of response to subunit inactivated influenza vaccine. From the RT-PCR reads, TCRdb called clonotypes with MiXCR, one entry per CDR3 protein. Of hundreds of thousands of distinct CDR3 sequences detected, about 15% appear once; the ten largest clones hold 6% to 8%. Sequenced here: PBMCs from blood, sampled roughly 15 days before vaccination. The receptor set was obtained from a man over 45 who received an inactivated influenza vaccine.

In its sample, this clonotype was seen a few times. This sequence joins TRBV2 and TRBJ2-1, with D uncertain. Germline CDR1 and CDR2: SNHLY and FYNNEI. This CDR3 comprises 13 residues. With 1 base removed from V and 9 bases from J, the gap between germline ends came to 10 bases. Here the CDR3 DNA reads TGTGCCAGCAGTGAAGTTGAGGTGGGTGAGCAGTTCTTC. Amino acid sequence: CASSEVEVGEQFF. The variable domain in full, completed from reference TRBV2 and TRBJ2-1, reads EPEVTQTPSHQVTQMGQEVILRCVPISNHLYFYWYRQILGQKVEFLVSFYNNEISEKSEIFDDQFSVERPDGSNFTLKIRSTKLEDSAMYFCASSEVEVGEQFFGPGTRLTVL.

J is TRBJ2-3 and V is TRBV5-1; TRBD2 agrees at 7 bases. The germline gives CDR1 SGHRS, CDR2 YFSETQ. CDR3 length: 17 residues. Losses at the gene ends were 4 bases for V and 0 bases for J; bases not matched to a gene: 11. The CDR3 here is CASSLSLGGGSTDTQYF. The CDR3 nucleotides are TGCGCCAGCAGCCTCTCGCTGGGGGGGGGTAGCACAGATACGCAGTATTTT.

V is TRBV9 and J is TRBJ1-1, with D possibly TRBD1 on 6 matching bases. Trimming shortened V by 8 bases and J by 4 bases, and 15 bases separated the two germline ends. There are 13 residues in the CDR3. Germline-derived CDR1 and CDR2 are SGDLS and YYNGEE. CDR3 region: CASGGGPRTEAFF. CDR3 bases: TGTGCCAGTGGGGGGGGGCCGCGCACTGAAGCTTTCTTT.

This clonotype has a handful of counts. The V and J genes are TRBV6-1 and TRBJ2-1; 9 bases fit TRBD2. The CDR3 is 15 amino acids. V gave up 6 bases and J gave up 4 bases; unmatched junction bases: 7. Per germline, CDR1 MNHNS and CDR2 SASEGT. This CDR3 reads CASSRISGSYNEQFF. The CDR3 DNA reads as TGTGCCAGCAGCAGGATTAGCGGGAGTTACAATGAGCAGTTCTTC.

The chain is built from TRBV28 and TRBJ2-3, with 7 positions matching TRBD1. With 5 bases clipped from V and 4 bases from J, the junction kept 6 bases outside the gene matches. Germline CDR1 MDHEN, CDR2 SYDVKM. The CDR3 has 14 amino acids. The CDR3 DNA sequence: TGTGCCAGCAGTCTATCTGGGACAGCAGATACGCAGTATTTT. As protein: CASSLSGTADTQYF.

There are a few counts of this clonotype. The J gene is TRBJ2-5, the V gene TRBV24-1, with D perhaps TRBD1 (6 bases). V was cut by 2 bases and J by 5 bases, with 17 bases left in between. Germline CDR1 is KGHDR and CDR2 is SFDVKD. The CDR3 is 16 residues long. This CDR3 reads CATSDSSYRAGETQYF. CDR3 nucleotides: TGTGCCACCAGTGATTCCAGTTACAGGGCAGGGGAGACCCAGTACTTC.

This clonotype was recorded a few times. One junction end disagrees with the germline gene, perhaps due to a read error. The gene calls are TRBV6-5 and TRBJ2-5, with D unclear. The CDR3 contains 13 residues. Germline V gives CDR1 MNHEY, CDR2 SVGAGI. CDR3 protein: CATSLAKQETQYF. DNA of the CDR3: TGTGCCACCAGTTTGGCAAAACAAGAGACCCAGTACTTC.

This clonotype was seen only a few times. The chain carries TRBV4-1 and TRBJ2-7; the match to TRBD2 covers 8 bases. Unmatched junction bases numbered 5, after V lost 2 bases and J lost 5 bases. CDR1 MGHRA and CDR2 YSYEKL come from the germline V gene. The CDR3 is made up of 14 amino acids. DNA for the CDR3: TGCGCCAGCAGCCAATCGGCCGGGAGGGACGAGCAGTACTTC. Its translation: CASSQSAGRDEQYF.

The V and J genes are TRBV6-1 and TRBJ1-2; possible D gene TRBD1, 5 bases. Germline V gene sequence: CDR1 MNHNS, CDR2 SASEGT. This CDR3 contains 16 residues. V shed 6 bases and J shed 3 bases, with 20 bases lying between them. Here the CDR3 DNA reads TGTGCCAGCAGAAAAACGGGATCCGGGGGTGACTATGGCTACACCTTC. This encodes CASRKTGSGGDYGYTF.

This sequence joins TRBV4-2 and TRBJ2-5; tentatively, D is TRBD2 (5 bases). Germline V lookup: CDR1 LGHNA, CDR2 YNFKEQ. This CDR3 has 15 residues. Trimming stripped 6 bases from V and 2 bases from J, with 16 bases between. This CDR3 is CASSPLGGGQETQYF. The CDR3 bases are TGTGCCAGCAGTCCTTTAGGAGGTGGGCAAGAGACCCAGTACTTC.

The chain has TRBV12-3 or TRBV12-4 and TRBJ2-3; 8 positions agree with TRBD1. The CDR3 length is 16 residues. V lost 5 bases and J lost 8; bases outside the gene matches: 15. Written as DNA, the CDR3 is TGTGCCAGCAGTACCGCAGGGGGCTCGGTAGTTCGTACGCAGTATTTT. This gives the protein CASSTAGGSVVRTQYF.

This clonotype was observed a few times. This chain links TRBV6-1 with TRBJ1-2; 9 nucleotides agree with TRBD1. V lost 6 bases to trimming and J lost 6 bases; unmatched junction nucleotides: 11. Germline CDR1 reads MNHNS; CDR2 reads SASEGT. The CDR3 has 15 amino acids. CDR3 protein: CASRLMGDRENGYTF. The CDR3 DNA follows: TGTGCCAGCAGACTAATGGGGGACAGGGAGAATGGCTACACCTTC.

This chain joins TRBV4-2 and TRBJ2-7, with D maybe TRBD1 (6 bases). Trimming pared 0 bases from V and 5 bases from J, leaving 17 bases between. The germline V gene encodes CDR1 LGHNA and CDR2 YNFKEQ. The CDR3 is 16 residues long. The CDR3 bases are TGTGCCAGCAGCCAAGATTTAGGCAGGGGTTTCGACGAGCAGTACTTC. As protein: CASSQDLGRGFDEQYF.

The chain joins TRBV12-3 or TRBV12-4 to TRBJ2-1; 11 nucleotides line up with TRBD2. J lost 4 bases, V lost 3 bases, and 8 bases had no gene match. This CDR3 contains 17 residues. Written as DNA, the CDR3 is TGTGCCAGCAGTTTCCCTAGCGGGGGGACTAGATACAATGAGCAGTTCTTC. Translated: CASSFPSGGTRYNEQFF.

This clonotype was recorded a few times. The chain carries TRBV5-1 and TRBJ1-5; D is uncertain. Germline CDR1 SGHRS, CDR2 YFSETQ. This CDR3 region has 13 residues. V lost 0 bases to trimming and J lost 10 bases, with 11 bases between them. The CDR3 sequence: CASSLGAESPQHF. The CDR3 DNA follows: TGCGCCAGCAGCTTGGGCGCGGAGTCTCCCCAGCATTTT. The whole variable domain, remainder taken from reference TRBV5-1 and TRBJ1-5, is KAGVTQTPRYLIKTRGQQVTLSCSPISGHRSVSWYQQTPGQGLQFLFEYFSETQRNKGNFPGRFSGRQFSNSRSEMNVSTLELGDSALYLCASSLGAESPQHFGDGTRLSIL.

This clonotype was found a few times. The chain carries TRBV7-2 and TRBJ2-3; D gene unclear. Trimming removed 5 bases at V and 3 bases at J, with 15 bases between. Germline V lookup: CDR1 SGHTA, CDR2 FQGNSA. The CDR3 is made up of 15 amino acids. Here the CDR3 DNA reads TGTGCCAGCAGCCGCTTAAGAGTAGTAACAGATACGCAGTATTTT. It is translated as CASSRLRVVTDTQYF.

The chain is built from TRBV28 and TRBJ2-5; D ambiguous. The V end was cut by 2 bases, the J end by 5 bases, with 9 bases between. CDR1 is MDHEN and CDR2 is SYDVKM in the germline V gene. The CDR3 totals 13 residues. CDR3 protein: CASSLPREETQYF. Written as DNA, the CDR3 is TGTGCCAGCAGTTTACCCCGAGAGGAGACCCAGTACTTC.

This clonotype was detected ten times or more. The V gene is TRBV6-2 or TRBV6-3, the J gene TRBJ2-2; 9 nucleotides agree with TRBD2. Looked up from germline, CDR1 is MNHEY and CDR2 is SVGEGT. The length of the CDR3 is 15 residues. The J segment lost 3 bases and the V segment lost 6 bases, leaving 5 bases of the junction unmatched. The CDR3 here is CASRSSGGYTGELFF. The CDR3 bases are TGTGCCAGCAGGAGTAGCGGGGGCTACACCGGGGAGCTGTTTTTT.

The chain couples TRBV11-1 to TRBJ2-2, with 9 bases aligning to TRBD1. This CDR3 comprises 17 residues. V gave up 3 bases and J gave up 3 bases; unmatched junction bases: 8. Germline-derived CDR1 and CDR2 are SGHAT and FQDESV (reference sequence). The CDR3 loop reads CASSFPRDRVDTGELFF. DNA of the CDR3: TGTGCCAGCAGCTTCCCAAGGGACAGGGTGGACACCGGGGAGCTGTTTTTT.

The chain recombines TRBV28 with TRBJ2-7; D not certain. The CDR3 contains 14 residues. V was shortened by 6 bases and J by 2 bases, with 14 bases between the two germline ends. Germline values: CDR1 MDHEN, CDR2 SYDVKM. CDR3 sequence: CASSLPTVPYEQYF. The DNA of the CDR3 is TGTGCCAGCAGCCTGCCCACAGTCCCCTACGAGCAGTACTTC.

This clonotype showed up just a few times. J is TRBJ2-3 and V is TRBV20-1; a weak D match, TRBD2 (7 bases). The CDR3 loop spans 16 amino acids. Trimming took off 0 bases at V and 0 bases at J, with 13 bases between the two ends. Germline CDR1 is DFQATT and CDR2 is SNEGSKA (reference sequence). The CDR3 bases are TGCAGTGCTAGAGATCCCCGGGGGGCTAGCACAGATACGCAGTATTTT. Translation: CSARDPRGASTDTQYF.

This clonotype was counted only a few times. This rearrangement joins TRBV28 to TRBJ2-1; TRBD2 agrees at 9 bases. Germline loops: CDR1 MDHEN, CDR2 SYDVKM. The CDR3 is 16 residues long. V shed 3 bases and J 5 bases; nucleotides not matched to a gene: 8. The CDR3 DNA is TGTGCCAGCAGTTTTATCTTGCGGGGGGGCGACAATGAGCAGTTCTTC. It translates to CASSFILRGGDNEQFF.

This clonotype has a handful of counts. The chain uses TRBV4-3 and TRBJ1-2; TRBD1 matches 9 bases. This CDR3 contains 15 residues. The germline CDR1 and CDR2 sequences are LGHNA and YSLEER. Trimming took 0 bases from V and 4 from J; bases not matched to a gene: 3. The DNA of the CDR3 is TGCGCCAGCAGCCAAGATAGGACAGGGGTCTATGGCTACACCTTC. Translating gives CASSQDRTGVYGYTF.

A few counts support this clonotype. This chain uses TRBV28 with TRBJ2-7; tentative D call: TRBD1 (5 bases). The CDR3 has 13 amino acids. V was trimmed by 6 bases and J by 0 bases, leaving 9 bases between them. Germline-derived CDR1 and CDR2 are MDHEN and SYDVKM. CDR3 sequence (DNA): TGTGCCAGCAGGGAAGGACACTCCTACGAGCAGTACTTC. Its translation: CASREGHSYEQYF.

The chain joins TRBV3-1 to TRBJ2-4, with D uncertain. The CDR3 covers 11 residues. Trimming took off 8 bases at V and 9 bases at J, with 11 bases between the two ends. Per germline, CDR1 LGHDT and CDR2 YNNKEL (reference sequence). The chain's CDR3 is CASRLGPIQYF. DNA for the CDR3: TGTGCCAGCCGGCTGGGCCCCATTCAGTACTTC.

This clonotype was counted a few times. CDR3 residues: CASSLSGPSKQYF. Written as DNA, the CDR3 is TGTGCCAGCAGTTTATCAGGGCCTAGTAAGCAGTACTTC. The chain carries TRBV28 and TRBJ2-7; possible D gene TRBD1, 5 bases. Germline V lookup: CDR1 MDHEN, CDR2 SYDVKM. This CDR3 has 13 amino acids. V was shortened by 1 base and J by 8 bases, with 12 bases between the two germline ends.

The V call is TRBV24-1, the J call TRBJ2-6; the D is unclear. Trimming pared 4 bases from V and 2 bases from J, leaving 8 bases between. The germline V gene encodes CDR1 KGHDR and CDR2 SFDVKD. The CDR3 totals 15 residues. CDR3 coding DNA: TGTGCCACCAGTGACCCTGGACCTGGGGCCAACGTCCTGACTTTC. It is translated as CATSDPGPGANVLTF.

The chain links TRBV15 to TRBJ2-1, with 13 bases fitting TRBD2. Germline assignment: CDR1 LNHNV and CDR2 YYDKDF (reference sequence). The CDR3 contains 16 residues. Germline trimming cut 5 bases from V and 7 bases from J; bases unmatched to any gene: 8. The CDR3 protein is CATSEGLAGDPNEQFF. CDR3 bases: TGTGCCACCAGCGAAGGACTAGCGGGAGACCCTAATGAGCAGTTCTTC.

This clonotype was seen repeatedly, ten times or more. The V and J genes are TRBV20-1 and TRBJ2-5; 12 positions match TRBD2. This CDR3 is 16 amino acids long. Germline CDR1 reads DFQATT; CDR2 reads SNEGSKA (reference sequence). V trimming: 2 bases; J trimming: 2 bases; junction bases outside the gene matches: 6. This chain's CDR3 is CSARSPTSGGQETQYF. CDR3 DNA: TGCAGTGCTAGATCCCCTACTAGCGGGGGGCAAGAGACCCAGTACTTC.

The genes are TRBV7-9 and TRBJ2-7; possible D gene TRBD1, 6 bases. V was clipped by 1 base and J by 6 bases, with 10 bases between them. CDR1 and CDR2 (germline): SEHNR, FQNEAQ (reference sequence). This CDR3 contains 13 residues. This CDR3 reads CASSLEARGEQYF. The CDR3 DNA reads as TGTGCCAGCAGCTTAGAGGCCAGGGGCGAGCAGTACTTC.

The chain has TRBV4-3 and TRBJ2-1; 10 bases are a match to TRBD1. The CDR3 spans 16 residues. Germline assignment: CDR1 LGHNA and CDR2 YSLEER. The V gene end was trimmed by 0 bases and the J gene end by 7 bases; junction bases not matched to a gene: 6. The CDR3 loop reads CASSQDWTGGRNEQFF. The CDR3 bases are TGCGCCAGCAGCCAAGATTGGACAGGGGGAAGGAATGAGCAGTTCTTC.